This is a list of T cell receptor beta chains from one sample in a study of CXCR3-negative and CXCR3-positive naive CD8 T cells. TCRdb re-called the 5' RACE reads and gives one entry per CDR3 protein, without DNA. This listing includes 50,000 to 65,000 distinct CDR3 sequences. The sample comprised naive CXCR3- CD8+ T cells from blood. The receptors here all came from a human donor in good health. Some clones in this sample may be carry-over from other donors' samples. The CDR3 runs from the conserved cysteine through the conserved F or W.

TRBJ1-2,TRBV14,CASSFRTGLYGYTF
TRBJ2-3,TRBV7-2,CAGTGGYTDTQYF
TRBJ1-2,TRBV29-1,CSVVSFSGTGNYGYTF
TRBJ2-3,TRBV11-3,CASSLGRGGTDTQYF
TRBJ2-7,TRBV28,CASRDRGYYEQYF
TRBJ2-3,TRBV5-5,CASSLEQRGSTDTQYF
TRBJ2-7,TRBV29-1,CSVNPGTDEYF
TRBJ2-6,TRBV6-4,CASSDSGANVLTF
TRBJ1-2,TRBV7-9,CASSLSGLYGYTF
TRBJ2-5,TRBV11-2,CASSLWRQETQYF
TRBJ2-7,TRBV13,CASTGRNYEQYF
TRBJ2-1,TRBV6-2/TRBV6-3,CASSYPPRQLPYNEQFF
TRBJ1-2,TRBV7-8,CASSLSEDGYTF